The source of this T cell receptor (beta chain) is a study of cytomegalovirus exposure and HLA in healthy donors. Study summary: Per a later analysis, the roughly 670 first-cohort and 120 validation repertoires shared one platform. Study-wide results and limits: According to the study, 160 or so TCR beta chains were cytomegalovirus-associated. Using the classifier, cytomegalovirus status was reportedly diagnosed with high specificity and sensitivity. Most observed TCR sequences were rare, whereas some public TCRs were detected in many donors.

The CDR3 sequence is 14 residues long. With V trimmed by 0 bases and J by 2 bases, 2 bases remained unmatched. From germline, CDR1 is SQVTM and CDR2 ANQGSEA. With regard to this clone: Its antigen is currently unknown.

Assay used: immunoSEQ multiplex PCR; TCRdb lists only in-frame clones, some missing. This table holds 160,000 or so clones, around nine tenths found once. Sequencing was performed on PBMCs. The source is a man aged 18 to 29 in good health and CMV-seropositive. V is TRBV29-1 and J is TRBJ1-2; 8 bases line up with TRBD1. CDR3 protein: CSVEDRQGNYGYTF. CDR3 bases: TGCAGCGTTGAAGATAGACAGGGGAACTATGGCTACACCTTC.